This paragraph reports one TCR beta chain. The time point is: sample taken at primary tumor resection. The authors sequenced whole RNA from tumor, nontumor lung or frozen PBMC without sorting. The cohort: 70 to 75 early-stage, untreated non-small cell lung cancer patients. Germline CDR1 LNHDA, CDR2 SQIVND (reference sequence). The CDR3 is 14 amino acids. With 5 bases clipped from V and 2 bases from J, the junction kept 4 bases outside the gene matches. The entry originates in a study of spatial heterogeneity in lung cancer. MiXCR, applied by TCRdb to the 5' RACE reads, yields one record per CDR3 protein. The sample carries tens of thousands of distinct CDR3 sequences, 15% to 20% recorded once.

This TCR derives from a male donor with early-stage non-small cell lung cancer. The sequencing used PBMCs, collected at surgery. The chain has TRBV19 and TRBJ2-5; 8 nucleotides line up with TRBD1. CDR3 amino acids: CASSPTGVQETQYF. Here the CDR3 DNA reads TGTGCCAGTAGTCCGACAGGGGTACAAGAGACCCAGTACTTC.